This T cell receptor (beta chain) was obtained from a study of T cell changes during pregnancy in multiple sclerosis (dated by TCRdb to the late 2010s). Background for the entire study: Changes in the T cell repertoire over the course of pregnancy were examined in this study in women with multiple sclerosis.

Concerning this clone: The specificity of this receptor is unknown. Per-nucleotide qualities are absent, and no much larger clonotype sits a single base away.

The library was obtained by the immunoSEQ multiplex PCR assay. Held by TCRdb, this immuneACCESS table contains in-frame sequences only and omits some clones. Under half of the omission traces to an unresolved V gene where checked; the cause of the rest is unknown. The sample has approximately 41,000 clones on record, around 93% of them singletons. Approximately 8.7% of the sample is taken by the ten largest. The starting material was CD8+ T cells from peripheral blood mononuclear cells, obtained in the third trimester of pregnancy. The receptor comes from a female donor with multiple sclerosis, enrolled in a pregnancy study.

The DNA reads as follows: TGTGCCAGCAGTTTTGAGGTCACTTCCACCGGGGAGCTGTTTTTT. Its amino acids are CASSFEVTSTGELFF. Recombination linked TRBV28 to TRBJ2-2, with the D gene uncertain. Spanning cysteine to phenylalanine, the CDR3 consists of 15 amino acids. The kept DNA is CDR3 alone, 45 bases in frame from the first base. V is shortened by 3 bases, J by 4 bases, and the region joining them spans 12 bases. The germline V gene encodes CDR1 MDHEN and CDR2 SYDVKM.